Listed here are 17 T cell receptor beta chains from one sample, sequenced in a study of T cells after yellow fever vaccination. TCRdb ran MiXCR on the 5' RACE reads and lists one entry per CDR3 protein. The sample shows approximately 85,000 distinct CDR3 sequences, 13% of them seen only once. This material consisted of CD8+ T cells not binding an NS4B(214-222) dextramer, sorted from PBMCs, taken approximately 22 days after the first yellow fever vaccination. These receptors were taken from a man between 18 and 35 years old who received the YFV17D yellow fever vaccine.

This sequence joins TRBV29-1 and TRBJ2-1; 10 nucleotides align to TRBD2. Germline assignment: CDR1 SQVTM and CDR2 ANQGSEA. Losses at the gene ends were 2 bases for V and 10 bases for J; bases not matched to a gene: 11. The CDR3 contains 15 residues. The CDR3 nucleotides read TGCAGCGTTGAACCCCCCAGCGGGGGGGTTGGGGAGCAGTTCTTC. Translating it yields CSVEPPSGGVGEQFF.

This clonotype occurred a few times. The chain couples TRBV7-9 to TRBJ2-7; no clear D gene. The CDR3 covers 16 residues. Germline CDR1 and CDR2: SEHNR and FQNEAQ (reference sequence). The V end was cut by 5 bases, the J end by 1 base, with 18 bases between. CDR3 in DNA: TGTGCCAGCAGCCCTGTGGCCCCCACAGTTTCCTACGAGCAGTACGTC. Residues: CASSPVAPTVSYEQYV.

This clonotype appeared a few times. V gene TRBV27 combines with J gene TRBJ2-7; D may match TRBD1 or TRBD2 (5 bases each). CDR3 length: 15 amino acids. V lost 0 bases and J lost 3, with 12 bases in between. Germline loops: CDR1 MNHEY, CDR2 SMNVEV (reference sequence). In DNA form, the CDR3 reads TGTGCCAGCAGTTTATCGTCGGGGCACAGCTACGAGCAGTACGTC. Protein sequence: CASSLSSGHSYEQYV.

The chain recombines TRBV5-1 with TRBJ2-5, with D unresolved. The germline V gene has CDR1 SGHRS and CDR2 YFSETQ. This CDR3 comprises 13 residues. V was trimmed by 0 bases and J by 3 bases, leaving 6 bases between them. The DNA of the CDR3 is TGCGCCAGCAGCTTGGGGCAAGAAGAGACCCAGTACTTC. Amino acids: CASSLGQEETQYF.

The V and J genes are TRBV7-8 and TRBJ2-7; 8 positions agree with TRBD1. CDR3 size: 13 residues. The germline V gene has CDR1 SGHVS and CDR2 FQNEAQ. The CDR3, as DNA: TGTGCGACGAGAGGGACAGGTACCTACGAGCAGTACTTC. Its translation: CATRGTGTYEQYF.

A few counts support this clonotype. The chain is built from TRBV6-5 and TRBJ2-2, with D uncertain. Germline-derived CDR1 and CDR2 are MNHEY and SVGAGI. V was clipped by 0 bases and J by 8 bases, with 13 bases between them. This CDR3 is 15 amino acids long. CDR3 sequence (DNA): TGTGCCAGCAGTTACTCGGCCGGGCCTCGAGGGGAGCTGTTTTTT. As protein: CASSYSAGPRGELFF.

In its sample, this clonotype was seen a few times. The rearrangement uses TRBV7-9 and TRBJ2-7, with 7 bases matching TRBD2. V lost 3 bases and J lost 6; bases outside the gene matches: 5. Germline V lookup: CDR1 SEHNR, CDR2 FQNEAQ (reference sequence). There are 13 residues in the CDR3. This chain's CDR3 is CASSLAGVAEQYV. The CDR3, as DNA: TGTGCCAGCAGCTTGGCGGGGGTTGCCGAGCAGTACGTC.

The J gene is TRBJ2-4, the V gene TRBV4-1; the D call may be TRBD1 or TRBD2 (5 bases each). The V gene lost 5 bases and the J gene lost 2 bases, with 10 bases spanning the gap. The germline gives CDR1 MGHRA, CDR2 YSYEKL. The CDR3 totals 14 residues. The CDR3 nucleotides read TGCGCCAGCAGCGACGGGACCTCCAAAAACATTCAGTACTTC. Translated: CASSDGTSKNIQYF.

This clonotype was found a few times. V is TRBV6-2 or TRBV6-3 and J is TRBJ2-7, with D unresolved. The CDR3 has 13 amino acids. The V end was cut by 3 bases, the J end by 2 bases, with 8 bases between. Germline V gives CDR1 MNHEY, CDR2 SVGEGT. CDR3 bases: TGTGCCAGCAGTTATGCCGTTACCTACGAGCAGTACTTC. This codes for CASSYAVTYEQYF.

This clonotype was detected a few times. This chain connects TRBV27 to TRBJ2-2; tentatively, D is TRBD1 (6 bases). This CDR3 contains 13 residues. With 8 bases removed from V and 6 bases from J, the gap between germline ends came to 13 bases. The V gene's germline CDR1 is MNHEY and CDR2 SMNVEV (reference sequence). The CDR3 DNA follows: TGTGCCAGCTTCACAGGGTATTCCGGGGAGCTGTTTTTT. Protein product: CASFTGYSGELFF.

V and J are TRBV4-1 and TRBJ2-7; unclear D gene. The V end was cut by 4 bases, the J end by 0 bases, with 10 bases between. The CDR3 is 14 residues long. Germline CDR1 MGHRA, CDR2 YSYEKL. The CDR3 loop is CASSPKTASYEQYF. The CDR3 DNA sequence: TGCGCCAGCAGCCCCAAGACGGCCTCCTACGAGCAGTACTTC.

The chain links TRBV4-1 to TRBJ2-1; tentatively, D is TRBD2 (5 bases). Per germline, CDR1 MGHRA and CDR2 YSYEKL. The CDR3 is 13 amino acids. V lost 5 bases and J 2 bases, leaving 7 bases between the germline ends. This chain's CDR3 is CASSGSAYNEQFF. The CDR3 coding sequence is TGCGCCAGCAGCGGGAGCGCCTACAATGAGCAGTTCTTC.

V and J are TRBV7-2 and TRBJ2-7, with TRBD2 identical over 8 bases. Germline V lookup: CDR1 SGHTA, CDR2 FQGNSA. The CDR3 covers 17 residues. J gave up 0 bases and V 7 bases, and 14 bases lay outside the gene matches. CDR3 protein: CASTSPEGGGYSYEQYF. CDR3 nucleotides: TGTGCCAGCACCTCACCGGAGGGCGGGGGGTACTCCTACGAGCAGTACTTC. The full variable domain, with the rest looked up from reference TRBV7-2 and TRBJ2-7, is GAGVSQSPSNKVTEKGKDVELRCDPISGHTALYWYRQSLGQGLEFLIYFQGNSAPDKSGLPSDRFSAERTGGSVSTLTIQRTQQEDSAVYLCASTSPEGGGYSYEQYFGPGTRLTVT.

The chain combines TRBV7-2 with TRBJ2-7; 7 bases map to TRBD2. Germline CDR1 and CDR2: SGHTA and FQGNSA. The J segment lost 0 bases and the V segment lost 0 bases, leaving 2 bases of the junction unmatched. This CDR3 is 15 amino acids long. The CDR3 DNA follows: TGTGCCAGCAGCTTAGCGGGGGGGGACTCCTACGAGCAGTACGTC. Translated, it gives CASSLAGGDSYEQYV.

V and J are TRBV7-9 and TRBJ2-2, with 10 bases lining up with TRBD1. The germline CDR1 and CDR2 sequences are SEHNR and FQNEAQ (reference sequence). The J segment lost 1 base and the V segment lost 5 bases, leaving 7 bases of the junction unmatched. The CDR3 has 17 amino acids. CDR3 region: CASSARQGARNTGELFF. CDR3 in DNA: TGTGCCAGCAGCGCCAGACAGGGGGCGAGGAACACCGGGGAGCTGTTTTTT. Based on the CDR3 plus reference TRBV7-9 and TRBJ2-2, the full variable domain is DTGVSQNPRHKITKRGQNVTFRCDPISEHNRLYWYRQTLGQGPEFLTYFQNEAQLEKSRLLSDRFSAERPKGSFSTLEIQRTEQGDSAMYLCASSARQGARNTGELFFGEGSRLTVL.

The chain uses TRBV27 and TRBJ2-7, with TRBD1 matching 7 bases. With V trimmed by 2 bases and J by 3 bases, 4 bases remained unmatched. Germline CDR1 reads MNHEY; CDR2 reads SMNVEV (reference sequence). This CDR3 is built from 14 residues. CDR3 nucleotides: TGTGCCAGCAGTTTACAGGGGGTTTACTACGAGCAGTACTTC. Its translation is CASSLQGVYYEQYF.

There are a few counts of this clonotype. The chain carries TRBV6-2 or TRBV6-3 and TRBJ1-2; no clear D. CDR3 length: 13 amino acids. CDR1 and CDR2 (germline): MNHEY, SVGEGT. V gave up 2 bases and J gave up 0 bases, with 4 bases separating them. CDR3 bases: TGTGCCAGCAGTTACGCTCCTAACTATGGCTACACCTTC. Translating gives CASSYAPNYGYTF.